The T cell receptor beta chain described here comes from a study of monozygotic twins with inflammatory bowel disease. General study points: Resolution of different T cell subtypes was not achieved. Possibly reflecting limited power, no difference in repertoire similarity was found between concordant and discordant twins.

Germline V gene sequence: CDR1 SGHRS, CDR2 YFSETQ. CDR3 length equals 14 residues. Through template switching, UMIs that included a 6-nucleotide sample barcode were added. TCRdb reprocessed the 5' RACE reads, with one entry per CDR3 protein and no DNA. Across 300,000 to 400,000 distinct CDR3 sequences, the top ten clones capture 2% to 2.5% of the sample. With regard to this clonotype: Its antigen is not identified.

Sampling involved one blood draw (roughly 2.5 ml) for every donor. The sequenced material came from blood. The chain has TRBV5-1 and TRBJ1-1. The TCR was taken from a human donor with ulcerative colitis or Crohn's disease, or a healthy co-twin of an affected twin (not recorded which). The CDR3 loop is CASRLREVLTEAFF.